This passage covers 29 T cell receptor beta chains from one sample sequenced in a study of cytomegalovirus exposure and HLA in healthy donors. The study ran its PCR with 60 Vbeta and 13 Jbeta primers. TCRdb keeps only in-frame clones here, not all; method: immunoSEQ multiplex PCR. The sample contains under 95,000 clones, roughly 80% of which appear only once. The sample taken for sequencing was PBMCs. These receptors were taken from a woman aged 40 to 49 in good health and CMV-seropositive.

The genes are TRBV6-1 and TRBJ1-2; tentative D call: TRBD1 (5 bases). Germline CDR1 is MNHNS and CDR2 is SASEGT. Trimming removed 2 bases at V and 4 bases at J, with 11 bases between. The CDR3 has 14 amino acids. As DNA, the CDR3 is TGTGCCAGCAGTGAAACGGAGACAGTCTATGGCTACACCTTC. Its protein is CASSETETVYGYTF.

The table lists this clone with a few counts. The CDR3 sequence is CASRPGQGREKLFF. The CDR3, as DNA: TGTGCCAGCAGACCGGGACAGGGAAGGGAAAAACTGTTTTTT. V and J are TRBV5-6 and TRBJ1-4; TRBD1 aligns across 9 bases. The CDR3 runs to 14 residues. CDR1 and CDR2 from the germline V gene are SGHDT and YYEEEE. Losses at the gene ends were 5 bases for V and 8 bases for J; bases not matched to a gene: 7.

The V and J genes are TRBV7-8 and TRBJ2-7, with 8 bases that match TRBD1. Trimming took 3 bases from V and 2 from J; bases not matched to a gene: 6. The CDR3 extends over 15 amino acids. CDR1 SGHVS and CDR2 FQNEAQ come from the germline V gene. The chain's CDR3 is CASSFQQGDAYEQYF. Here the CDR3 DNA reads TGTGCCAGCAGCTTTCAACAGGGGGATGCCTACGAGCAGTACTTC.

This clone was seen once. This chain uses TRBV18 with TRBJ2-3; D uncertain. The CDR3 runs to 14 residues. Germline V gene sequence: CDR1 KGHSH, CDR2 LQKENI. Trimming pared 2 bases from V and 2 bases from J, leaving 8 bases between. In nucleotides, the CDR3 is TGTGCCAGCTCACCATCCGTACACACAGATACGCAGTATTTT. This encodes CASSPSVHTDTQYF.

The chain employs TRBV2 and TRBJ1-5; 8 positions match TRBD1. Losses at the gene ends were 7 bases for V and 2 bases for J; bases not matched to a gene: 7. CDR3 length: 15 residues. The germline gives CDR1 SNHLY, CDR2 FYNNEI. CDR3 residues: CASKPDRAGNQPQHF. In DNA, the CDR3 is TGTGCCAGCAAACCGGACAGGGCCGGCAATCAGCCCCAGCATTTT.

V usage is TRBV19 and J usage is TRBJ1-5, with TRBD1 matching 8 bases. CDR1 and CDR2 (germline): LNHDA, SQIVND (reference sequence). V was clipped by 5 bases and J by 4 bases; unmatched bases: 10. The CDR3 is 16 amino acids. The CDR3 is CASSVIRTGRNQPQHF. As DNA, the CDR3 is TGTGCCAGTAGTGTCATACGGACAGGGCGAAATCAGCCCCAGCATTTT.

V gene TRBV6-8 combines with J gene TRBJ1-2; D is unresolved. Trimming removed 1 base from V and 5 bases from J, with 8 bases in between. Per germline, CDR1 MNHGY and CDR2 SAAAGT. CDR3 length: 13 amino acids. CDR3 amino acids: CASSYCRCYGYTF. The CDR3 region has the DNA TGTGCCAGCAGTTACTGCCGGTGTTATGGCTACACCTTC.

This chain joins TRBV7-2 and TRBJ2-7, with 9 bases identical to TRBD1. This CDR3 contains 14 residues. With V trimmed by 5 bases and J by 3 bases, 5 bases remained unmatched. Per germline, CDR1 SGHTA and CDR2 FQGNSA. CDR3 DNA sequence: TGTGCCAGCAGCCAATCGGGACAGGGCTACGAGCAGTACTTC. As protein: CASSQSGQGYEQYF. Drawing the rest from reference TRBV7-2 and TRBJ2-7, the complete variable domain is GAGVSQSPSNKVTEKGKDVELRCDPISGHTALYWYRQSLGQGLEFLIYFQGNSAPDKSGLPSDRFSAERTGGSVSTLTIQRTQQEDSAVYLCASSQSGQGYEQYFGPGTRLTVT.

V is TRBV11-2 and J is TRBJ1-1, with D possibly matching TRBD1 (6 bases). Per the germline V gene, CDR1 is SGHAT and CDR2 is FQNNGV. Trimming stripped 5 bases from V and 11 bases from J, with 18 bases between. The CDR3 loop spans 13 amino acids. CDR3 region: CASSPTRQVDAFF. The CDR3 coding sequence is TGTGCCAGCAGCCCGACCCGACAGGTTGATGCTTTCTTT.

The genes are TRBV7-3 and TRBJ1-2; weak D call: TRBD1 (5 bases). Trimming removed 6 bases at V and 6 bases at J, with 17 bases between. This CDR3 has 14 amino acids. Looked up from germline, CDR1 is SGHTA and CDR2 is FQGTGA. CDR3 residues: CASRSFQGRDGYTF. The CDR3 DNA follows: TGTGCCAGCAGATCTTTCCAGGGAAGGGATGGCTACACCTTC. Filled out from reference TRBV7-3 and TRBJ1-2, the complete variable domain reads GAGVSQTPSNKVTEKGKYVELRCDPISGHTALYWYRQSLGQGPEFLIYFQGTGAADDSGLPNDRFFAVRPEGSVSTLKIQRTERGDSAVYLCASRSFQGRDGYTFGSGTRLTVV.

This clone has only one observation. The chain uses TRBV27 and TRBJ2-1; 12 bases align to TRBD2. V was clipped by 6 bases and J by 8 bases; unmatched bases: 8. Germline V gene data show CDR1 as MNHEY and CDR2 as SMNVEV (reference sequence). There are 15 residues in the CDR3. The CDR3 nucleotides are TGTGCCAGCAGCAATCTAGCGGGAGGGCCCCATGAGCAGTTCTTC. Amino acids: CASSNLAGGPHEQFF.

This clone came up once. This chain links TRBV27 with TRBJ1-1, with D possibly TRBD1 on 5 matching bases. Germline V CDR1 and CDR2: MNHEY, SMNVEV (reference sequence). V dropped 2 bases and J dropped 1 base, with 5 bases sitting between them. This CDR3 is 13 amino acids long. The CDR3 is CASSLGANTEAFF. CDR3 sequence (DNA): TGTGCCAGCAGTTTAGGGGCGAACACTGAAGCTTTCTTT.

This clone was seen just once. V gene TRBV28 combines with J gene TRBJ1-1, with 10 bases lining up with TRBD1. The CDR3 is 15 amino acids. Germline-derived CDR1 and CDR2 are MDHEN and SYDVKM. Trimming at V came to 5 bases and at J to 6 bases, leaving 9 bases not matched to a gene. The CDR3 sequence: CASSGFGTGEPEAFF. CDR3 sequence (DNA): TGTGCCAGCAGTGGTTTCGGGACAGGGGAACCTGAAGCTTTCTTT.

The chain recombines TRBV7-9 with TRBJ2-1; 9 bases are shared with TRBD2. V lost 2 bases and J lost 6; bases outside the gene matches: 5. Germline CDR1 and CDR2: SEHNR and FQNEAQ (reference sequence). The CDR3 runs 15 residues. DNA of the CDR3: TGTGCCAGCAGCTTATTTATAGCGGGGGCCAATGAGCAGTTCTTC. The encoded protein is CASSLFIAGANEQFF.

The CDR3 sequence is CASSVMGQGRNNEQFF. DNA for the CDR3: TGTGCCAGCAGTGTTATGGGACAGGGTAGGAACAATGAGCAGTTCTTC. The chain is built from TRBV6-1 and TRBJ2-1; 9 bases match TRBD1. Germline V gene data show CDR1 as MNHNS and CDR2 as SASEGT. The CDR3 totals 16 residues. Losses at the gene ends were 4 bases for V and 5 bases for J; bases not matched to a gene: 9.

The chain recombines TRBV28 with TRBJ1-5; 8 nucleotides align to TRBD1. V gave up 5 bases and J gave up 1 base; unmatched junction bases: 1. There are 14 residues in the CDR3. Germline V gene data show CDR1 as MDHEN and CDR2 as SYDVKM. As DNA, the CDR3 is TGTGCCAGCAGTGGGACAGGCAGCAATCAGCCCCAGCATTTT. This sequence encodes CASSGTGSNQPQHF.

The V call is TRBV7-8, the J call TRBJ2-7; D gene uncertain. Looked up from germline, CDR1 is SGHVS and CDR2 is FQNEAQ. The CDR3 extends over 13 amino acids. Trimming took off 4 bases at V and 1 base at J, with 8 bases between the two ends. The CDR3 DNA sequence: TGTGCCAGCAGCTCCGGCGGTTCCTACGAGCAGTACTTC. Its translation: CASSSGGSYEQYF.

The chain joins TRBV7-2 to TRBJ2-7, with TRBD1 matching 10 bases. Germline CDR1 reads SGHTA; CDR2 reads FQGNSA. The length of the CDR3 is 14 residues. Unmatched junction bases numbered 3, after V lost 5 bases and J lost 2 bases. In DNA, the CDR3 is TGTGCCAGCAGCGGAGGACAGGGGGCCTACGAGCAGTACTTC. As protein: CASSGGQGAYEQYF. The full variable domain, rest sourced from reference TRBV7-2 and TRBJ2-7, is GAGVSQSPSNKVTEKGKDVELRCDPISGHTALYWYRQSLGQGLEFLIYFQGNSAPDKSGLPSDRFSAERTGGSVSTLTIQRTQQEDSAVYLCASSGGQGAYEQYFGPGTRLTVT.

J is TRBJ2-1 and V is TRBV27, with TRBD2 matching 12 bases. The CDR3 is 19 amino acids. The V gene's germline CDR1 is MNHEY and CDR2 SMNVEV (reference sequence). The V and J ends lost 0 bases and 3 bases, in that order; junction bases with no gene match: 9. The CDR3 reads CASSLSGTSGRGIYNEQFF. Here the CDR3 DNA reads TGTGCCAGCAGTTTATCGGGGACTAGCGGGCGAGGTATCTACAATGAGCAGTTCTTC.

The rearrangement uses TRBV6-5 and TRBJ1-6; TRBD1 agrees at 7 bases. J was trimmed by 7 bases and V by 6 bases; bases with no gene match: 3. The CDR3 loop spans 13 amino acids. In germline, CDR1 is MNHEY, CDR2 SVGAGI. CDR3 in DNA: TGTGCCAGCAGCCGGGACAGAAATTCACCCCTCCACTTT. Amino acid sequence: CASSRDRNSPLHF.

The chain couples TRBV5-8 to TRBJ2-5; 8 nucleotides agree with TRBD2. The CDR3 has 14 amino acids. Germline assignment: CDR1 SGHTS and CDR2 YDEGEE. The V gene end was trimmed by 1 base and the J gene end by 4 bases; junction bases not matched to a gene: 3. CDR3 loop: CASSLRLAGETQYF. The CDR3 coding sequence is TGTGCCAGCAGCTTGAGGCTAGCGGGAGAGACCCAGTACTTC.

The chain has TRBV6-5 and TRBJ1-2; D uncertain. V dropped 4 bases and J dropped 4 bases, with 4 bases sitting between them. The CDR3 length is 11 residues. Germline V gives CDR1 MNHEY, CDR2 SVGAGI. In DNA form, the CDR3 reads TGTGCCAGCAGTTCGCGCTATGGCTACACCTTC. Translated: CASSSRYGYTF.

CDR3 nucleotide sequence: TGTGCCACCAGTAGGGGACAGACAACTAATGAAAAACTGTTTTTT. This gives the protein CATSRGQTTNEKLFF. The chain employs TRBV19 and TRBJ1-4; 7 nucleotides agree with TRBD1. The ends lost 10 bases at V and 0 bases at J; junction bases unmatched: 8. The CDR3 runs 15 residues. From germline, CDR1 is LNHDA and CDR2 SQIVND (reference sequence).

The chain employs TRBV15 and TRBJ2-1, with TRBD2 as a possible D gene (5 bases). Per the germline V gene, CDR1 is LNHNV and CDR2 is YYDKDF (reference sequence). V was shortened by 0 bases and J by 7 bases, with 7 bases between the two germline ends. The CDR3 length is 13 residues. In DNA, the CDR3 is TGTGCCACCAGCAGAGACCAGCGGAATGAGCAGTTCTTC. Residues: CATSRDQRNEQFF.

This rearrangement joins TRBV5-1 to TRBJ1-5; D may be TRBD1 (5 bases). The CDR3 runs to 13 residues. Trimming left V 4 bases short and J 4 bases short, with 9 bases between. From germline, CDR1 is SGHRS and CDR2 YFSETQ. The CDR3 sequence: CASSLQGNQPQHF. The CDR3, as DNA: TGCGCCAGCAGCCTCCAGGGAAATCAGCCCCAGCATTTT.

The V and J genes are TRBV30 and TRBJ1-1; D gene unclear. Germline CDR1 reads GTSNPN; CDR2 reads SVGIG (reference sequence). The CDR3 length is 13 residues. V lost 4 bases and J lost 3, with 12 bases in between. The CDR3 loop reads CAWTGSGDTEAFF. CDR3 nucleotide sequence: TGTGCCTGGACCGGGAGTGGGGACACTGAAGCTTTCTTT.

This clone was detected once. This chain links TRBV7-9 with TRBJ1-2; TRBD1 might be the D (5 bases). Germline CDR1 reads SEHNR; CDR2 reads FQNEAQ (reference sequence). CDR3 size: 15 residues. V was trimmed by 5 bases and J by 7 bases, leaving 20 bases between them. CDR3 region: CASSLKKQDRSGYTF. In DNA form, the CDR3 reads TGTGCCAGCAGCCTAAAAAAACAGGATAGGAGTGGCTACACCTTC.

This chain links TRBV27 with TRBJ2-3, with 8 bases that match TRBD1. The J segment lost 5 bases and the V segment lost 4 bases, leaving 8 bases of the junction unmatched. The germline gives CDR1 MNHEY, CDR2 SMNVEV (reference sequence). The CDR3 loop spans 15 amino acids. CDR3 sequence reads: CASSSPDRVGDTQYF. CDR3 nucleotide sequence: TGTGCCAGCAGTTCCCCGGACAGGGTAGGAGATACGCAGTATTTT.

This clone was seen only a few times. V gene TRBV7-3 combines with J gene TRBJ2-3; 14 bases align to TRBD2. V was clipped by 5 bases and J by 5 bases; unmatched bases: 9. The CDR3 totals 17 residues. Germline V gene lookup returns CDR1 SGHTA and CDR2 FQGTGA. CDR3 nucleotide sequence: TGTGCCAGCAGCCCTTCGACTAGCGGGGGGGCGATAGATACGCAGTATTTT. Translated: CASSPSTSGGAIDTQYF.